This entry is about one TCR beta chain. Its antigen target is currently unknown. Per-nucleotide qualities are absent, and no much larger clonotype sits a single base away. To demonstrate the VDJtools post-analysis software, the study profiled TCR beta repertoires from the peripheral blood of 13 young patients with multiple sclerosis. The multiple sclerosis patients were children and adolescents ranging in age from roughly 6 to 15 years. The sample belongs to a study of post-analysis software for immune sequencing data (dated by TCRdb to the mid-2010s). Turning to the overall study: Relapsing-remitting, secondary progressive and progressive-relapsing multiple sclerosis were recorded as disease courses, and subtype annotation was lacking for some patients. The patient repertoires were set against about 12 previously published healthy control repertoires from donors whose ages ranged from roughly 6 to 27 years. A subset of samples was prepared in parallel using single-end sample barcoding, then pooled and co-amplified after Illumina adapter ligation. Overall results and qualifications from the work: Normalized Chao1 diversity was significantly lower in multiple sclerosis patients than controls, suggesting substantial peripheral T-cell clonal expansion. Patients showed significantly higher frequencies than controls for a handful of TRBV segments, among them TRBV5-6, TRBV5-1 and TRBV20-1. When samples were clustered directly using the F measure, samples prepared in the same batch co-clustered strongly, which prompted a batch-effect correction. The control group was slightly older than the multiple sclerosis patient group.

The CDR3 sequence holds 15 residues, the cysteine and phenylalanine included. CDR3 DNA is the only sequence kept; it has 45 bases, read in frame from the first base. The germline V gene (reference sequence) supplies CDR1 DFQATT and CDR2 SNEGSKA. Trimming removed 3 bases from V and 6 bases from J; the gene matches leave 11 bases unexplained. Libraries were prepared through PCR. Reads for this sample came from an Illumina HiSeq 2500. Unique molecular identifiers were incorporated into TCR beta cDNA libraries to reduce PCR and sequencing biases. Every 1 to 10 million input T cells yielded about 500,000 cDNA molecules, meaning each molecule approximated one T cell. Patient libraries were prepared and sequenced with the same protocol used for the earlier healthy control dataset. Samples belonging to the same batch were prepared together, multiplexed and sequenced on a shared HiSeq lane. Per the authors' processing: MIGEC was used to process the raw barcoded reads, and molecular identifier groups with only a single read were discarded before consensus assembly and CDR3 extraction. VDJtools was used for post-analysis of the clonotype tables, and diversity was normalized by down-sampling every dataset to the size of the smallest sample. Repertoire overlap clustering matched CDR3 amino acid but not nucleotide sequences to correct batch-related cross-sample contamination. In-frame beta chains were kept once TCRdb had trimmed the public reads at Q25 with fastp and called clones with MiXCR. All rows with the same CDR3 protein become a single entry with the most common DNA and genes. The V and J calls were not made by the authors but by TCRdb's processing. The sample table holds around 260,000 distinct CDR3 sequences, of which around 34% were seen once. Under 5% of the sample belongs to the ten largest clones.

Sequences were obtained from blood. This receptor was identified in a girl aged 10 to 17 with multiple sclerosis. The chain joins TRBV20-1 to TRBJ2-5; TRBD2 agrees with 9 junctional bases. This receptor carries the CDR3 CSASGQREVRKTQYF. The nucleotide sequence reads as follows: TGCAGTGCTAGTGGGCAGCGGGAGGTCCGGAAGACCCAGTACTTC.